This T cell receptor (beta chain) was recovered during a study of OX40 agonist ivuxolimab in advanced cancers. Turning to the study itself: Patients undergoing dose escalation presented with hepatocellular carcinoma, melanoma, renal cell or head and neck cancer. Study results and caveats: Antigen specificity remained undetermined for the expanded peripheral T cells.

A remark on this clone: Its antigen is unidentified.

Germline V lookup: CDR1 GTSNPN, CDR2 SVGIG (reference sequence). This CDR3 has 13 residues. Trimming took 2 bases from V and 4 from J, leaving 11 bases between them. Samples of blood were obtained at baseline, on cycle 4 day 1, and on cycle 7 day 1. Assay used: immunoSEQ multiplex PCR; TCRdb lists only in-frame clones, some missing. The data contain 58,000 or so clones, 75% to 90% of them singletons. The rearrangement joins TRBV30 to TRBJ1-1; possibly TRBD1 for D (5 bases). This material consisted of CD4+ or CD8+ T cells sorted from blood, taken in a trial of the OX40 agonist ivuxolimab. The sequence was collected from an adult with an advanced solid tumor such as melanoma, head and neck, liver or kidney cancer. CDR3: CAWSSSQGTEAFF. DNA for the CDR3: TGTGCCTGGAGTAGTAGTCAGGGCACTGAAGCTTTCTTT.